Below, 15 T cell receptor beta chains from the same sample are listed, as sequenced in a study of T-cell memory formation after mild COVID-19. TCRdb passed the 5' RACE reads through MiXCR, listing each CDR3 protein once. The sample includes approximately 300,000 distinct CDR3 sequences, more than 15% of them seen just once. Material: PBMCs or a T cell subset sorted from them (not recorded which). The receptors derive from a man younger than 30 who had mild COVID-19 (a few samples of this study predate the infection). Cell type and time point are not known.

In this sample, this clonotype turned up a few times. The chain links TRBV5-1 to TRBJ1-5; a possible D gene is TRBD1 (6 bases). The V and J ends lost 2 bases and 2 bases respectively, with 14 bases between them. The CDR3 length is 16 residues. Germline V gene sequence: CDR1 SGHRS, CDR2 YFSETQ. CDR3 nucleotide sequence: TGCGCCAGCAGCTTCGACTCAGCAGGGGGCAATCAGCCCCAGCATTTT. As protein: CASSFDSAGGNQPQHF.

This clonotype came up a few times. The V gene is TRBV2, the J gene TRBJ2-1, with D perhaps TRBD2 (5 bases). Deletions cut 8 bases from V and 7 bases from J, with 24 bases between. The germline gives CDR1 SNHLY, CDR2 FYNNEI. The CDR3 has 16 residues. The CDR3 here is CASRPRGSLVANEQFF. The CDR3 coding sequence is TGTGCCAGCCGCCCCCGAGGGAGCTTAGTGGCGAATGAGCAGTTCTTC.

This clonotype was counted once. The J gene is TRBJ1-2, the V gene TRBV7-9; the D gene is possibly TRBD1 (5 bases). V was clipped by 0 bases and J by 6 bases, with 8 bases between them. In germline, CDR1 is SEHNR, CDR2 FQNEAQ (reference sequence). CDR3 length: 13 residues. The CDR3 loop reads CASSLAREDGYTF. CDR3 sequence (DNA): TGTGCCAGCAGCTTAGCCAGGGAAGATGGCTACACCTTC.

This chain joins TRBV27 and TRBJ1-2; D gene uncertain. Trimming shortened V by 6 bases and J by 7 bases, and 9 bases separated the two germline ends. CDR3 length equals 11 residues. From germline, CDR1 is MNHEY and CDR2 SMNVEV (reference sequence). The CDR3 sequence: CASSSFGGYTF. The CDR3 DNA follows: TGTGCCAGCAGCTCGTTCGGTGGCTACACCTTC.

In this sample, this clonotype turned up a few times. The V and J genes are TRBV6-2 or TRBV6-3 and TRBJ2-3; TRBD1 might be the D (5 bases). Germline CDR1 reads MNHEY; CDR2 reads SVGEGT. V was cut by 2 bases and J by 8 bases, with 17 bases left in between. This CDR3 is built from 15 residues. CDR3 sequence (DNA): TGTGCCAGCAGTTACGGATGGGCCGCGCAGGGTACGCAGTATTTT. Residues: CASSYGWAAQGTQYF.

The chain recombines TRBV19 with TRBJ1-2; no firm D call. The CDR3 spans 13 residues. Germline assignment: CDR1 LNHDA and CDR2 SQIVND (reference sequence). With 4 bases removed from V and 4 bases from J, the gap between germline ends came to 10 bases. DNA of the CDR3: TGTGCCAGTAGTACCGACACCCCCTATGGCTACACCTTC. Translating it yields CASSTDTPYGYTF.

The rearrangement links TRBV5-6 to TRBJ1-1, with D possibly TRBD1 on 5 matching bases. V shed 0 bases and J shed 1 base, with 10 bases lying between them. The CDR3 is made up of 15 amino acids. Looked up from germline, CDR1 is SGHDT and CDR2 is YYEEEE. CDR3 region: CASSLGRTSNTEAFF. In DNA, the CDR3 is TGTGCCAGCAGCTTGGGTAGGACATCGAACACTGAAGCTTTCTTT.

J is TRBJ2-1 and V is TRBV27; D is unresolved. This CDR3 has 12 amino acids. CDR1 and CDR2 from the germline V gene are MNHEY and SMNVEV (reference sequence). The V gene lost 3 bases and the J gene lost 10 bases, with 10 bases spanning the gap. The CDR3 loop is CASSFEAGEQFF. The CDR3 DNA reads TGTGCCAGCAGTTTTGAGGCAGGCGAGCAGTTCTTC.

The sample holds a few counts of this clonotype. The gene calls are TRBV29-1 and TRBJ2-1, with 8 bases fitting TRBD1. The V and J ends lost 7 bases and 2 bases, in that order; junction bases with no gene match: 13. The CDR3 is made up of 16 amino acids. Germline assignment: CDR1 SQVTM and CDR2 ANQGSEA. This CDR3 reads CSAAISGTGTYNEQFF. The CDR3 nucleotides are TGCAGCGCCGCGATTTCCGGGACAGGTACCTACAATGAGCAGTTCTTC.

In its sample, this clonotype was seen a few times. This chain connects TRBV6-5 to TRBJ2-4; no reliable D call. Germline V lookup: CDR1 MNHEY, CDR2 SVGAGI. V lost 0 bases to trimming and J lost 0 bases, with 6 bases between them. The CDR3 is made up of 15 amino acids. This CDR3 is CASSYSLLAKNIQYF. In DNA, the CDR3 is TGTGCCAGCAGTTACTCACTCCTAGCCAAAAACATTCAGTACTTC.

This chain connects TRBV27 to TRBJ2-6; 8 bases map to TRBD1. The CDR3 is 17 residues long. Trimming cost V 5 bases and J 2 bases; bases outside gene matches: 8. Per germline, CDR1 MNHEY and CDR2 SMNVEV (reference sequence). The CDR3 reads CASSLLPGGAGANVLTF. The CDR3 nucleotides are TGTGCCAGCAGTCTCTTACCAGGGGGCGCTGGGGCCAACGTCCTGACTTTC. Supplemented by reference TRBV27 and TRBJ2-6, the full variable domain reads EAQVTQNPRYLITVTGKKLTVTCSQNMNHEYMSWYRQDPGLGLRQIYYSMNVEVTDKGDVPEGYKVSRKEKRNFPLILESPSPNQTSLYFCASSLLPGGAGANVLTFGAGSRLTVL.

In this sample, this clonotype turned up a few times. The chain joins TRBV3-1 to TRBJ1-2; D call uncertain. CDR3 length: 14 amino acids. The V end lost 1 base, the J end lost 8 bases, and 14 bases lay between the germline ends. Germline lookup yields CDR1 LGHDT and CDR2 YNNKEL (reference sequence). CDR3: CASSQVVGFGGYTF. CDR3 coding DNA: TGTGCCAGCAGCCAAGTAGTGGGATTTGGGGGCTACACCTTC.

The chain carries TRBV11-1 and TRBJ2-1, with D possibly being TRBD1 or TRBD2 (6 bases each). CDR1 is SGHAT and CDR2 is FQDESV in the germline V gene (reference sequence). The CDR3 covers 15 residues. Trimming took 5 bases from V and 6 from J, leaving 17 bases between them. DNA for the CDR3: TGTGCCAGCAGCCAAGGGGGATGGGGAGGCAATGAGCAGTTCTTC. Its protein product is CASSQGGWGGNEQFF.

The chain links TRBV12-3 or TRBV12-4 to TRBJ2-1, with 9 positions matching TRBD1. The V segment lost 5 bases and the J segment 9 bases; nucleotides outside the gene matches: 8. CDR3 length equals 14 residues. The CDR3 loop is CASSGTGSSGEQFF. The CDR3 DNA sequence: TGTGCCAGCAGTGGGACAGGGTCGTCCGGTGAGCAGTTCTTC.

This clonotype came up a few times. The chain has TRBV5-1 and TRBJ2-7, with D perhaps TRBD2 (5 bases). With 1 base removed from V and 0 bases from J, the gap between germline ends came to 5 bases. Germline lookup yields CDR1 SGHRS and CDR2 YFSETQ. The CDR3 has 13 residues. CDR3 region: CASSLTSSYEQYF. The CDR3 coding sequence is TGCGCCAGCAGCTTGACTAGCTCCTACGAGCAGTACTTC.